This TCR beta chain was identified during a study of cytotoxic CD8 clonotypes in ibrutinib-treated CLL. This CDR3 has 14 amino acids. Trimming shortened V by 5 bases and J by 0 bases, and 11 bases separated the two germline ends. CDR1 and CDR2 from the germline V gene are MNHNY and SVGAGI (reference sequence). Using immunoSEQ multiplex PCR, the repertoire was profiled, and TCRdb retains in-frame clones only, with some absent. The data hold more than 300,000 clones, with 70% to 80% observed a single time. The sample here was PBMCs, taken before ibrutinib treatment. This chain links TRBV6-6 with TRBJ2-7, with D possibly matching TRBD2 (5 bases). This TCR was recovered from a human donor with chronic lymphocytic leukemia. In DNA, the CDR3 is TGTGCCAGCAGTGTGGACTTAAGCTCCTACGAGCAGTACTTC. Residues: CASSVDLSSYEQYF.